The 8 T cell receptor beta chains in this list originate from one sample, sequenced in a study of immune cell composition in non-small cell lung cancer. Some clones are missing from TCRdb's copy, which holds only in-frame ones; the method was immunoSEQ multiplex PCR. The table records about 3,800 clones, approximately 79% of them present only once. The source material was lung tumor tissue. These receptors all stem from a human donor with non-small cell lung cancer.

The genes are TRBV7-9 and TRBJ1-1; possibly TRBD1 for D (6 bases). The germline CDR1 and CDR2 sequences are SEHNR and FQNEAQ (reference sequence). V was cut by 7 bases and J by 3 bases, with 9 bases left in between. This CDR3 region has 12 residues. The CDR3 is CASIKGDTEAFF. The CDR3, as DNA: TGTGCCAGCATTAAGGGGGACACTGAAGCTTTCTTT.

V gene TRBV2 combines with J gene TRBJ1-1; the D gene is possibly TRBD1 (6 bases). In germline, CDR1 is SNHLY, CDR2 FYNNEI. This CDR3 contains 14 residues. The V end was cut by 3 bases, the J end by 7 bases, with 15 bases between. CDR3 residues: CASSDPGGADEAFF. CDR3 coding DNA: TGTGCCAGCAGTGACCCCGGGGGGGCAGATGAAGCTTTCTTT.

The V call is TRBV10-3, the J call TRBJ1-6; perhaps TRBD1 as D (6 bases). Germline V CDR1 and CDR2: ENHRY, SYGVKD. The germline V and J ends were trimmed by 3 bases and 7 bases, with 10 bases remaining between them. The CDR3 loop spans 14 amino acids. The DNA of the CDR3 is TGTGCCATCAGTGAAGGGGGTTCGAATTCACCCCTCCACTTT. Residues: CAISEGGSNSPLHF.

The table lists this clone with a few counts. The chain recombines TRBV5-5 with TRBJ1-4, with D possibly TRBD1 on 5 matching bases. The CDR3 covers 17 residues. Trimming stripped 4 bases from V and 3 bases from J, with 19 bases between. In germline, CDR1 is SGHKS, CDR2 YYEKEE (reference sequence). As DNA, the CDR3 is TGTGCCAGCAGCCCCACGGGGCCCACGGGGGCTAATGAAAAACTGTTTTTT. Translation gives CASSPTGPTGANEKLFF.

The rearrangement uses TRBV10-3 and TRBJ2-3, with 9 bases identical to TRBD1. Trimming cost V 8 bases and J 5 bases; bases outside gene matches: 11. The CDR3 is made up of 15 amino acids. CDR1 is ENHRY, CDR2 SYGVKD, per germline. The CDR3 loop is CAIQGTGGARDTQYF. For the CDR3, the DNA is TGTGCCATCCAGGGAACAGGGGGCGCTAGAGATACGCAGTATTTT.

The DNA of the CDR3 is TGCGCCAGCAGCCCGCCGGCGGGGTCTCAGCAGTACTTC. It translates to CASSPPAGSQQYF. The V and J genes are TRBV5-1 and TRBJ2-7, with D possibly matching TRBD2 (6 bases). V shed 4 bases and J shed 8 bases, with 16 bases lying between them. There are 13 residues in the CDR3. The germline CDR1 and CDR2 sequences are SGHRS and YFSETQ.

This clone is large within its sample. CDR3: CASSPRTGGGQPQHF. CDR3 bases: TGTGCCAGCAGCCCTCGGACAGGGGGCGGTCAGCCCCAGCATTTT. The chain couples TRBV7-6 to TRBJ1-5; 11 nucleotides align to TRBD1. V lost 5 bases, J lost 6 bases, and 6 bases stayed unmatched. The germline V gene encodes CDR1 SGHVS and CDR2 FNYEAQ. The CDR3 consists of 15 residues.

V gene TRBV11-2 combines with J gene TRBJ2-1; 11 positions agree with TRBD2. Germline V CDR1 and CDR2: SGHAT, FQNNGV. J lost 9 bases, V lost 5 bases, and 12 bases had no gene match. The CDR3 runs 16 residues. DNA for the CDR3: TGTGCCAGCAGCCCTTTTGGGATAGCGGGGGGGATTGAGCAGTTCTTC. Translating gives CASSPFGIAGGIEQFF.